These 20 T cell receptor beta chains originate from one sample sequenced in a study of T-cell memory formation after mild COVID-19. MiXCR, run by TCRdb on the 5' RACE reads, gives a single entry per CDR3 protein. The sample consists of 250,000 to 300,000 distinct CDR3 sequences, 8% to 10% of them appearing once. The sequenced material came from PBMCs or a T cell subset sorted from them (not recorded which). The receptor source for this set is a man between 18 and 29 years old who had mild COVID-19 (a few samples of this study predate the infection). Cell type and time point are not known.

The rearrangement uses TRBV24-1 and TRBJ1-2; D unclear. CDR3 length: 12 residues. V lost 9 bases and J lost 4, with 11 bases in between. Germline assignment: CDR1 KGHDR and CDR2 SFDVKD. CDR3 loop: CATGSGSYGYTF. The CDR3 coding sequence is TGTGCCACCGGTTCCGGCAGCTATGGCTACACCTTC.

This clonotype was counted between two and nine times. V gene TRBV7-6 combines with J gene TRBJ1-5; a possible D gene is TRBD1 (6 bases). CDR3 size: 18 residues. The V gene lost 1 base and the J gene lost 2 bases, with 18 bases spanning the gap. The germline CDR1 and CDR2 sequences are SGHVS and FNYEAQ. The DNA for the CDR3 is TGTGCCAGCAGCTTAGAACTAGGCCAGGGGATGGGCAATCAGCCCCAGCATTTT. It specifies CASSLELGQGMGNQPQHF.

This clonotype was counted many times. The chain uses TRBV7-2 and TRBJ1-5; no clear D gene. This CDR3 spans 15 amino acids. Per germline, CDR1 SGHTA and CDR2 FQGNSA. Deletions cut 2 bases from V and 1 base from J, with 9 bases between. Written as DNA, the CDR3 is TGTGCCAGCAGCTTACAGTTTGACAGCAATCAGCCCCAGCATTTT. It codes for CASSLQFDSNQPQHF.

The CDR3 region is CASSLSQNRDVETF. For the CDR3, the DNA is TGTGCCAGCAGCTTATCCCAAAACCGGGACGTCGAAACCTTC. J is TRBJ1-2 and V is TRBV7-8; D is possibly TRBD1 (5 bases). Per germline, CDR1 SGHVS and CDR2 FQNEAQ. Trimming took off 2 bases at V and 14 bases at J, with 21 bases between the two ends. The CDR3 is made up of 14 amino acids.

This clonotype showed up just a few times. The chain is built from TRBV5-6 and TRBJ1-5; no firm D call. Germline V gives CDR1 SGHDT, CDR2 YYEEEE. Between the trimmed V and J ends, which lost 0 bases and 4 bases, there was a span of 11 bases. CDR3 length equals 15 residues. The CDR3, as DNA: TGTGCCAGCAGCTTGGGCCAGTTGGGTAATCAGCCCCAGCATTTT. This gives the protein CASSLGQLGNQPQHF.

This clonotype was observed a handful of times. The chain employs TRBV9 and TRBJ2-5; D is unresolved. V lost 4 bases, J lost 4 bases, and 11 bases lay in between. The germline gives CDR1 SGDLS, CDR2 YYNGEE. The CDR3 is made up of 13 amino acids. Written as DNA, the CDR3 is TGTGCCAGCAGCCGGACGGCGCGAGAGACCCAGTACTTC. The encoded protein is CASSRTARETQYF.

V and J are TRBV5-1 and TRBJ2-4, with 8 bases that match TRBD2. Germline V gene data show CDR1 as SGHRS and CDR2 as YFSETQ. With 7 bases clipped from V and 6 bases from J, the junction kept 6 bases outside the gene matches. This CDR3 has 13 residues. CDR3 protein: CASGNGGANIQYF. The CDR3 DNA is TGCGCCAGCGGGAACGGGGGGGCAAACATTCAGTACTTC.

This clonotype was seen only a few times. The chain uses TRBV12-3 or TRBV12-4 and TRBJ1-1; D is possibly TRBD1 (5 bases). V was clipped by 4 bases and J by 1 base, with 10 bases between them. The CDR3 totals 14 residues. DNA of the CDR3: TGTGCCAGCAGTTGGGACGGCGGGAACACTGAAGCTTTCTTT. Protein: CASSWDGGNTEAFF.

V usage is TRBV20-1 and J usage is TRBJ2-3; D is ambiguous. Deletions cut 0 bases from V and 2 bases from J, with 12 bases between. Germline values: CDR1 DFQATT, CDR2 SNEGSKA (reference sequence). CDR3 length: 15 residues. In DNA form, the CDR3 reads TGCAGTGCTAGAGATGGAAGCCAAAACACAGATACGCAGTATTTT. The encoded protein is CSARDGSQNTDTQYF.

This chain connects TRBV3-1 to TRBJ2-5; weak D call: TRBD2 (5 bases). Germline V gene sequence: CDR1 LGHDT, CDR2 YNNKEL (reference sequence). V lost 2 bases and J 5 bases, leaving 18 bases between the germline ends. The CDR3 spans 16 residues. The CDR3 protein is CASSQNSPPSRETQYF. CDR3 sequence (DNA): TGTGCCAGCAGCCAAAATTCCCCACCTAGCCGGGAGACCCAGTACTTC.

This clonotype was picked up many times. The V call is TRBV7-9, the J call TRBJ2-3; the D is unclear. CDR3 size: 13 residues. The germline CDR1 and CDR2 sequences are SEHNR and FQNEAQ (reference sequence). Trimming removed 5 bases from V and 1 base from J, with 7 bases in between. DNA of the CDR3: TGTGCCAGCAGCCCTACTCGCACAGATACGCAGTATTTT. This encodes CASSPTRTDTQYF.

This clonotype has only a few counts. The chain employs TRBV9 and TRBJ2-7; D is possibly TRBD1 or TRBD2 (5 bases each). Trimming took 3 bases from V and 2 from J, leaving 15 bases between them. The CDR3 totals 15 residues. Per the germline V gene, CDR1 is SGDLS and CDR2 is YYNGEE. The CDR3 coding sequence is TGTGCCAGCAGCGCCGAGGGGCAGGTCCCCTACGAGCAGTACTTC. It is translated as CASSAEGQVPYEQYF.

The chain couples TRBV7-2 to TRBJ1-6; D unclear. V was shortened by 2 bases and J by 0 bases, with 8 bases between the two germline ends. In germline, CDR1 is SGHTA, CDR2 FQGNSA. The CDR3 runs to 16 residues. The chain's CDR3 is CASSLIYSSYNSPLHF. The CDR3 DNA reads as TGTGCCAGCAGCTTAATCTACAGCTCCTATAATTCACCCCTCCACTTT.

The gene calls are TRBV6-2 or TRBV6-3 and TRBJ2-7; 7 nucleotides line up with TRBD2. Germline V gives CDR1 MNHEY, CDR2 SVGEGT. The junction had 7 bases not matched to a gene; V was cut back by 2 bases and J by 3 bases. The CDR3 totals 15 residues. Written as DNA, the CDR3 is TGTGCCAGCAGTTACCCGGCAGCGGGGAACTACGAGCAGTACGTC. Translating it yields CASSYPAAGNYEQYV.

J is TRBJ1-1 and V is TRBV5-5; no clear D. Germline CDR1 is SGHKS and CDR2 is YYEKEE (reference sequence). The CDR3 is 16 residues long. The germline V and J ends were trimmed by 2 bases and 0 bases, with 14 bases remaining between them. In DNA form, the CDR3 reads TGTGCCAGCAGCTTTGATGCCGGACCGCTGAACACTGAAGCTTTCTTT. It yields the protein CASSFDAGPLNTEAFF.

Note on this clonotype: One base away lies a much larger clone, so this may be a sequencing read error. CDR3 sequence: CATFSGDSNQPKHF. The CDR3 nucleotides read TGTGCCACCTTTTCAGGGGATAGCAATCAGCCCAAGCATTTT. V gene TRBV24-1 combines with J gene TRBJ1-5; perhaps TRBD1 as D (6 bases). Germline loops: CDR1 KGHDR, CDR2 SFDVKD. The CDR3 sequence is 14 residues long.

This clonotype was counted at least ten times. The V and J genes are TRBV7-3 and TRBJ2-3; maybe TRBD2 (6 bases). This CDR3 has 14 residues. Germline assignment: CDR1 SGHTA and CDR2 FQGTGA. Trimming shortened V by 1 base and J by 5 bases, and 10 bases separated the two germline ends. The CDR3 here is CASSLRGDGDTQYF. The CDR3 DNA reads as TGTGCCAGCAGCTTAAGGGGGGACGGAGATACGCAGTATTTT.

There are a few counts of this clonotype. The J gene is TRBJ1-2, the V gene TRBV5-5; D is unclear. V dropped 2 bases and J dropped 1 base, with 12 bases sitting between them. The CDR3 length is 15 residues. Germline CDR1 reads SGHKS; CDR2 reads YYEKEE (reference sequence). The CDR3: CASSLIQIFNYGYTF. CDR3 coding DNA: TGTGCCAGCAGCTTAATCCAGATTTTTAACTATGGCTACACCTTC.

Only a few counts were recorded for this clonotype. The V gene is TRBV12-3 or TRBV12-4, the J gene TRBJ2-1, with TRBD2 identical over 9 bases. This CDR3 contains 14 residues. With 8 bases clipped from V and 7 bases from J, the junction kept 9 bases outside the gene matches. The CDR3 DNA follows: TGTGCCAGCGTATCGGCGGGGGGGCCGAATGAGCAGTTCTTC. Its protein product is CASVSAGGPNEQFF.

This clonotype showed up many times. The DNA of the CDR3 is TGTGCCAGCAGCTTAGGTAGTAGCGGGGGACAAGAGACCCAGTACTTC. Translating it yields CASSLGSSGGQETQYF. V usage is TRBV7-2 and J usage is TRBJ2-5; TRBD2 agrees at 9 bases. The CDR3 runs to 16 residues. Germline V gene lookup returns CDR1 SGHTA and CDR2 FQGNSA. V shed 1 base and J 2 bases; nucleotides not matched to a gene: 5.